The 26 T cell receptor beta chains given below trace back to one sample, sequenced in a study of blood T cell repertoires in COVID-19. Data came from immunoSEQ multiplex PCR; TCRdb stores just in-frame clones and leaves some out. The profile covers about 140,000 clones, with 84% appearing a single time and around 9.5% taken by the ten largest. Sequencing was done on a sample of peripheral blood. The receptors here all came from a man aged 25-40 years with COVID-19, enrolled during active disease.

This chain connects TRBV28 to TRBJ2-1, with D hard to call. The CDR3 is 14 amino acids. Germline V gene sequence: CDR1 MDHEN, CDR2 SYDVKM. Trimming removed 1 base from V and 7 bases from J, with 11 bases in between. The DNA of the CDR3 is TGTGCCAGCAGTTTATTGGGCAGGAAGAATGAGCAGTTCTTC. Translation: CASSLLGRKNEQFF.

This clone has only one observation. The chain joins TRBV3-1 (or the pseudogene TRBV3-2) to TRBJ1-1; D is possibly TRBD1 (6 bases). V lost 2 bases to trimming and J lost 0 bases, with 13 bases between them. The CDR3 contains 16 residues. Germline-derived CDR1 and CDR2 are LGHDT and YNNKEL (reference sequence). CDR3 coding DNA: TGTGCCAGCAGCCAAAATAAAGGGGACATGAACACTGAAGCTTTCTTT. As protein: CASSQNKGDMNTEAFF.

This clone came up a few times. The gene calls are TRBV7-9 and TRBJ1-5, with D maybe TRBD1 (6 bases). The CDR3 sequence is 16 residues long. Trimming cost V 5 bases and J 4 bases, with 18 bases left between them. Germline CDR1 reads SEHNR; CDR2 reads FQNEAQ (reference sequence). The CDR3 is CASSKTGTAANQPQHF. The CDR3 DNA follows: TGTGCCAGCAGCAAAACAGGGACCGCGGCGAATCAGCCCCAGCATTTT.

The rearrangement uses TRBV28 and TRBJ2-7, with a tentative D call TRBD1 (6 bases). Trimming took off 6 bases at V and 3 bases at J, with 18 bases between the two ends. The germline gives CDR1 MDHEN, CDR2 SYDVKM. The CDR3 is 15 amino acids. The DNA for the CDR3 is TGTGCCAGCAGGACGAACAGGGCATCGGGCTACGAGCAGTACTTC. Translated: CASRTNRASGYEQYF.

For the CDR3, the DNA is TGTGCCAGCAGTCCCAGATGGACTCTCACCGGGGAGCTGTTTTTT. This gives the protein CASSPRWTLTGELFF. The chain employs TRBV6-5 and TRBJ2-2, with D possibly TRBD2 on 5 matching bases. Per germline, CDR1 MNHEY and CDR2 SVGAGI. The CDR3 has 15 amino acids. The V and J ends lost 5 bases and 4 bases respectively, with 14 bases between them.

The chain joins TRBV6-5 to TRBJ1-1; 9 positions match TRBD1. V was clipped by 8 bases and J by 5 bases; unmatched bases: 6. Per germline, CDR1 MNHEY and CDR2 SVGAGI. The CDR3 loop spans 13 amino acids. In DNA form, the CDR3 reads TGTGCCAGCTTCGGGACAGGGCTAACTGAAGCTTTCTTT. Its protein product is CASFGTGLTEAFF.

The chain couples TRBV14 to TRBJ1-1; possible D gene TRBD1, 6 bases. This CDR3 region has 16 residues. Trimming removed 4 bases from V and 3 bases from J, with 18 bases in between. The V gene's germline CDR1 is SGHDN and CDR2 FVKESK. This chain's CDR3 is CASSPIRGGFYTEAFF. The CDR3 DNA follows: TGTGCCAGCAGCCCAATTAGGGGGGGATTCTACACTGAAGCTTTCTTT.

V is TRBV29-1 and J is TRBJ2-7, with 15 bases lining up with TRBD2. V gave up 7 bases and J gave up 5 bases; unmatched junction bases: 12. The germline V gene encodes CDR1 SQVTM and CDR2 ANQGSEA. The CDR3 runs to 16 residues. The CDR3 region has the DNA TGCAGCGCAGGACTAGCGGGAGGGCCTGGCTTCGACGAGCAGTACTTC. Residues: CSAGLAGGPGFDEQYF.

This sequence joins TRBV7-2 and TRBJ1-2, with D possibly TRBD1 on 5 matching bases. Germline V gene sequence: CDR1 SGHTA, CDR2 FQGNSA. Trimming removed 5 bases at V and 4 bases at J, with 20 bases between. This CDR3 comprises 16 residues. The CDR3 coding sequence is TGTGCCAGCAGCCCTATCAATCCAGGGATCGGCTATGGCTACACCTTC. Translation: CASSPINPGIGYGYTF.

The V call is TRBV11-2, the J call TRBJ2-7; D is possibly TRBD2 (6 bases). The CDR3 covers 15 residues. V was shortened by 7 bases and J by 5 bases, with 21 bases between the two germline ends. Germline CDR1 and CDR2: SGHAT and FQNNGV. CDR3 in amino acids: CASTSGGRGRHEQYF. CDR3 bases: TGTGCCAGCACCTCCGGGGGTAGAGGGCGCCACGAGCAGTACTTC.

This clone was recorded a few times. The chain links TRBV7-8 to TRBJ1-5; D possibly corresponds to TRBD1 (5 bases). CDR3 length: 15 residues. V lost 1 base to trimming and J lost 2 bases, with 9 bases between them. The germline V gene encodes CDR1 SGHVS and CDR2 FQNEAQ. The DNA of the CDR3 is TGTGCCAGCAGCTTAGAGGGGATCGGCAATCAGCCCCAGCATTTT. It codes for CASSLEGIGNQPQHF.

The genes are TRBV19 and TRBJ2-5; 10 bases are a match to TRBD1. Per germline, CDR1 LNHDA and CDR2 SQIVND (reference sequence). This CDR3 is built from 15 residues. Unmatched junction bases numbered 4, after V lost 4 bases and J lost 2 bases. The CDR3 protein is CASSKGTGVQETQYF. CDR3 nucleotides: TGTGCCAGTAGTAAGGGGACAGGGGTACAAGAGACCCAGTACTTC.

The rearrangement uses TRBV9 and TRBJ1-1; 9 bases map to TRBD1. Germline-derived CDR1 and CDR2 are SGDLS and YYNGEE. This CDR3 contains 16 residues. Losses at the gene ends were 5 bases for V and 2 bases for J; bases not matched to a gene: 10. CDR3 sequence: CASREGQGGGNTEAFF. The CDR3 DNA reads TGTGCCAGCAGAGAGGGACAGGGTGGCGGAAACACTGAAGCTTTCTTT.

This clone was recorded once. The chain carries TRBV5-1 and TRBJ2-7; D may be TRBD1 (6 bases). This CDR3 comprises 14 residues. The germline CDR1 and CDR2 sequences are SGHRS and YFSETQ. The V and J ends lost 0 bases and 3 bases respectively, with 10 bases between them. The CDR3 region has the DNA TGCGCCAGCAGCTTGGGCAGGGGCCTCTACGAGCAGTACTTC. This gives the protein CASSLGRGLYEQYF.

The CDR3 spells CASSLEETASGNTIYF. CDR3 DNA sequence: TGTGCCAGCAGCTTAGAGGAGACCGCCTCTGGAAACACCATATATTTT. The rearrangement joins TRBV5-5 to TRBJ1-3; D ambiguous. The CDR3 sequence is 16 residues long. Germline loops: CDR1 SGHKS, CDR2 YYEKEE (reference sequence). The V gene lost 2 bases and the J gene lost 0 bases, with 12 bases spanning the gap.

V gene TRBV9 combines with J gene TRBJ2-3; TRBD2 agrees at 8 bases. The CDR3 consists of 16 residues. V was pared by 2 bases and J by 2 bases, with 7 bases of the junction left unmatched. In germline, CDR1 is SGDLS, CDR2 YYNGEE. This CDR3 is CASSVQRELYTDTQYF. As DNA, the CDR3 is TGTGCCAGCAGCGTCCAGCGGGAGTTATACACAGATACGCAGTATTTT.

The rearrangement uses TRBV19 and TRBJ1-1; no clear D. V was trimmed by 0 bases and J by 11 bases, leaving 16 bases between them. Germline V lookup: CDR1 LNHDA, CDR2 SQIVND (reference sequence). CDR3 length: 14 residues. In DNA form, the CDR3 reads TGTGCCAGTAGTATAGATTCCCTCGGGGTCCCCGCTTTCTTT. It specifies CASSIDSLGVPAFF.

The V gene is TRBV3-1 (or the pseudogene TRBV3-2), the J gene TRBJ2-7; 8 bases line up with TRBD2. The CDR3 is 15 amino acids. Unmatched junction bases numbered 1, after V lost 0 bases and J lost 0 bases. CDR1 is LGHDT, CDR2 YNNKEL, per germline (reference sequence). CDR3 sequence reads: CASSQEGLGSYEQYF. CDR3 sequence (DNA): TGTGCCAGCAGCCAAGAGGGACTAGGCTCCTACGAGCAGTACTTC.

The CDR3 DNA reads TGTGCCACCAGCAGAGATAGAGTGGAGAATGGCTACACCTTC. Translated, it gives CATSRDRVENGYTF. The chain is built from TRBV15 and TRBJ1-2; the D is unclear. V lost 0 bases and J 6 bases, leaving 11 bases between the germline ends. Germline V CDR1 and CDR2: LNHNV, YYDKDF (reference sequence). The CDR3 runs to 14 residues.

The chain is built from TRBV10-3 and TRBJ2-7; TRBD1 aligns across 9 bases. This CDR3 comprises 13 residues. Germline CDR1 reads ENHRY; CDR2 reads SYGVKD. The trim removed 7 bases at V and 6 bases at J, leaving 7 bases unmatched. CDR3 sequence: CAINPGQGFEQYF. In DNA form, the CDR3 reads TGTGCCATCAATCCGGGACAGGGTTTCGAGCAGTACTTC.

V gene TRBV2 combines with J gene TRBJ2-1; TRBD2 matches at 12 bases. Germline CDR1 and CDR2: SNHLY and FYNNEI. V was pared by 4 bases and J by 8 bases, with 6 bases of the junction left unmatched. CDR3 size: 15 residues. This CDR3 reads CASSAVASGRDEQFF. The CDR3 DNA follows: TGTGCCAGCAGTGCCGTGGCTAGCGGGAGGGATGAGCAGTTCTTC.

This clone was counted once. The J gene is TRBJ1-2, the V gene TRBV9; a weak D match, TRBD1 (5 bases). Per the germline V gene, CDR1 is SGDLS and CDR2 is YYNGEE. The CDR3 contains 11 residues. The V end lost 5 bases, the J end lost 7 bases, and 9 bases lay between the germline ends. CDR3 amino acids: CASRGLGGYTF. CDR3 DNA: TGTGCCAGCAGGGGGCTTGGTGGCTACACCTTC.

J is TRBJ2-1 and V is TRBV10-1, with TRBD2 matching 7 bases. Germline CDR1 WNHNN, CDR2 SYGVQD (reference sequence). The CDR3 extends over 14 amino acids. The trim removed 8 bases at V and 8 bases at J, leaving 12 bases unmatched. The CDR3 region has the DNA TGCGCCAGCGGAGGCTGGGGAGGGGACGATGAGCAGTTCTTC. Amino acids: CASGGWGGDDEQFF.

The CDR3: CASSLSNFNTGELFF. The CDR3 DNA reads as TGTGCCAGCAGCCTTAGTAACTTCAACACCGGGGAGCTGTTTTTT. The J gene is TRBJ2-2, the V gene TRBV7-9; D gene uncertain. CDR1 is SEHNR and CDR2 is FQNEAQ in the germline V gene (reference sequence). The CDR3 runs to 15 residues. Trimming shortened V by 5 bases and J by 2 bases, and 12 bases separated the two germline ends.

The CDR3 DNA is TGCGCCAGCAGTGAGTCGCCGACTATTGGCGAGCAGTTCTTC. This sequence encodes CASSESPTIGEQFF. V gene TRBV10-1 combines with J gene TRBJ2-1, with D maybe TRBD2 (5 bases). The CDR3 totals 14 residues. The germline V gene encodes CDR1 WNHNN and CDR2 SYGVQD (reference sequence). Trimming left V 0 bases short and J 10 bases short, with 13 bases between.

On this clone itself: The same CDR3 arises from other DNA sequences in this sample as well. The CDR3 sequence is CASSTGGETQYF. CDR3 nucleotides: TGTGCCAGTTCCACGGGTGGGGAGACCCAGTACTTC. The rearrangement joins TRBV19 to TRBJ2-5; D gene unclear. CDR3 size: 12 residues. The germline V gene has CDR1 LNHDA and CDR2 SQIVND (reference sequence). Between the trimmed V and J ends, which lost 8 bases and 5 bases, there was a span of 12 bases.